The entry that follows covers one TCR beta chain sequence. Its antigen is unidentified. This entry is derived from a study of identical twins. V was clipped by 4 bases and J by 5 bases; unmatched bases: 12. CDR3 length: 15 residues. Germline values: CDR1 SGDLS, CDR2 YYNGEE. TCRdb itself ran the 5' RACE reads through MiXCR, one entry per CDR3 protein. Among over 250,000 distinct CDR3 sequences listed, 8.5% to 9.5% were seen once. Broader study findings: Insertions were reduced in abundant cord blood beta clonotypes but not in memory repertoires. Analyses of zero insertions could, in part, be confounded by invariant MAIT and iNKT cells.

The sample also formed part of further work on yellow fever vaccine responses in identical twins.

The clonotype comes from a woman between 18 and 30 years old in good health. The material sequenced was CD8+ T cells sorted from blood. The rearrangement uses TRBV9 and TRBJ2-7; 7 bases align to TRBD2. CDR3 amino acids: CASSPRPRGRDEQYF. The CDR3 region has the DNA TGTGCCAGCAGCCCAAGGCCCCGGGGGAGGGACGAGCAGTACTTC.